This passage covers 16 T cell receptor beta chains from one sample sequenced in a study of cytomegalovirus exposure and HLA in healthy donors. Primers: 60 Vbeta forward and 13 Jbeta reverse. Sequencing was performed with immunoSEQ multiplex PCR; in TCRdb, only in-frame clones are kept and a portion is missing. The repertoire table contains 100,000 to 150,000 clones. Specimen: PBMCs. The receptors shown here come from a middle-aged man in good health and CMV-seronegative.

V is TRBV27 and J is TRBJ2-5; D may be TRBD2 (6 bases). Germline CDR1 and CDR2: MNHEY and SMNVEV (reference sequence). The CDR3 totals 15 residues. Trimming left V 4 bases short and J 4 bases short, with 16 bases between. The DNA for the CDR3 is TGTGCCAGCAGTTCTGTAGCGGCGGATGGAGAGACCCAGTACTTC. Protein: CASSSVAADGETQYF.

The chain employs TRBV5-6 and TRBJ2-1; 12 nucleotides match TRBD2. Trimming cost V 4 bases and J 5 bases; bases outside gene matches: 7. Germline values: CDR1 SGHDT, CDR2 YYEEEE. The CDR3 contains 16 residues. The CDR3: CASSKEGLAGNNEQFF. DNA of the CDR3: TGTGCCAGCAGCAAGGAAGGACTAGCGGGAAACAATGAGCAGTTCTTC.

Of note for this clone: Other DNA sequences in the same sample also yield this CDR3. The CDR3 spells CASSLADRYTEAFF. CDR3 bases: TGCGCCAGCAGCTTGGCCGACAGATACACTGAAGCTTTCTTT. The chain joins TRBV5-1 to TRBJ1-1, with a weak D call TRBD1 (5 bases). The V end lost 0 bases, the J end lost 3 bases, and 9 bases lay between the germline ends. The CDR3 covers 14 residues. Germline V gene data show CDR1 as SGHRS and CDR2 as YFSETQ.

The V gene is TRBV11-2, the J gene TRBJ2-2, with D perhaps matching TRBD1 (5 bases). V shed 3 bases and J shed 1 base, with 6 bases lying between them. The CDR3 loop spans 14 amino acids. Germline lookup yields CDR1 SGHAT and CDR2 FQNNGV. CDR3 nucleotides: TGTGCCAGCAGCTTCCAGGGGAACACCGGGGAGCTGTTTTTT. Translated, it gives CASSFQGNTGELFF.

Points on this clone: One end of the junction is discordant with germline, which a read error may explain. The chain links TRBV7-7 to TRBJ2-2; maybe TRBD2 (5 bases). CDR3 size: 14 residues. Germline CDR1 and CDR2: SSHAT and FNYEAQ (reference sequence). The chain's CDR3 is CASSPGTNTGELFF. DNA for the CDR3: TGTGCTAGCAGCCCGGGAACGAACACCGGGGAGCTGTTTTTT. Based on the CDR3 plus reference TRBV7-7 and TRBJ2-2, the full variable domain is GAGVSQSPRYKVTKRGQDVTLRCDPISSHATLYWYQQALGQGPEFLTYFNYEAQPDKSGLPSDRFSAERPEGSISTLTIQRTEQRDSAMYRCASSPGTNTGELFFGEGSRLTVL.

This rearrangement joins TRBV4-1 to TRBJ2-2, with 8 bases that match TRBD2. The germline gives CDR1 MGHRA, CDR2 YSYEKL. This CDR3 is built from 17 residues. With V trimmed by 0 bases and J by 4 bases, 7 bases remained unmatched. DNA of the CDR3: TGCGCCAGCAGCCAAGATCCCAGGACTAGCCTCACCGGGGAGCTGTTTTTT. This gives the protein CASSQDPRTSLTGELFF.

V usage is TRBV7-9 and J usage is TRBJ2-2; 11 nucleotides line up with TRBD1. The CDR3 consists of 15 residues. The V gene's germline CDR1 is SEHNR and CDR2 FQNEAQ (reference sequence). The V and J ends lost 6 bases and 3 bases, in that order; junction bases with no gene match: 3. The CDR3 DNA follows: TGTGCCAGCAGAGGGACAGGGGGGCACACCGGGGAGCTGTTTTTT. It encodes CASRGTGGHTGELFF.

J is TRBJ1-1 and V is TRBV6-1; D is unclear. Germline V gene lookup returns CDR1 MNHNS and CDR2 SASEGT. CDR3 length: 16 residues. V lost 3 bases to trimming and J lost 0 bases, with 14 bases between them. CDR3 region: CASSDGGLRVNTEAFF. The DNA of the CDR3 is TGTGCCAGCAGTGACGGAGGTCTTAGGGTGAACACTGAAGCTTTCTTT.

The J gene is TRBJ1-4, the V gene TRBV7-8; D is unclear. V lost 1 base, J lost 3 bases, and 15 bases lay in between. The CDR3 spans 17 residues. CDR1 and CDR2 (germline): SGHVS, FQNEAQ. CDR3 sequence (DNA): TGTGCCAGCAGCTTAGTGTACCCGGAAGGAGCTAATGAAAAACTGTTTTTT. Residues: CASSLVYPEGANEKLFF.

The chain carries TRBV11-3 and TRBJ2-1; D is perhaps TRBD2 (6 bases). Trimming took 4 bases from V and 0 from J, leaving 13 bases between them. This CDR3 is built from 16 residues. The germline CDR1 and CDR2 sequences are SGHNT and YENEEA. For the CDR3, the DNA is TGTGCCAGCAGCTCCCCGGGACTCGTCTCCTACAATGAGCAGTTCTTC. It yields the protein CASSSPGLVSYNEQFF.

This chain uses TRBV6-6 with TRBJ1-5, with D possibly matching TRBD1 (6 bases). Germline assignment: CDR1 MNHNY and CDR2 SVGAGI (reference sequence). The CDR3 runs 14 residues. Trimming took 3 bases from V and 2 from J, leaving 8 bases between them. The CDR3 sequence: CASSYPGGNQPQHF. CDR3 DNA: TGTGCCAGCAGTTATCCAGGGGGCAATCAGCCCCAGCATTTT.

The chain uses TRBV11-3 and TRBJ2-1; D is perhaps TRBD2 (5 bases). Germline loops: CDR1 SGHNT, CDR2 YENEEA. V lost 0 bases, J lost 4 bases, and 16 bases lay in between. The CDR3 is 17 amino acids. CDR3 coding DNA: TGTGCCAGCAGCTTAGATCAACTAGGCAGGACTTACAATGAGCAGTTCTTC. Amino acids: CASSLDQLGRTYNEQFF.

The chain links TRBV15 to TRBJ2-7, with D tentatively TRBD2 (7 bases). V shed 0 bases and J shed 7 bases, with 22 bases lying between them. Germline V gene lookup returns CDR1 LNHNV and CDR2 YYDKDF (reference sequence). This CDR3 has 17 amino acids. The CDR3 loop is CATSRDRLGAGVGEQYF. In DNA, the CDR3 is TGTGCCACCAGCAGAGATCGTTTGGGGGCGGGAGTAGGGGAGCAGTACTTC. The full variable domain, completed using reference TRBV15 and TRBJ2-7, is DAMVIQNPRYQVTQFGKPVTLSCSQTLNHNVMYWYQQKSSQAPKLLFHYYDKDFNNEADTPDNFQSRRPNTSFCFLDIRSPGLGDTAMYLCATSRDRLGAGVGEQYFGPGTRLTVT.

CDR3 nucleotides: TGTGCCAGCAGCGTAGTCGATAGCGGGAGTTCTGAGCAGTTCTTC. This encodes CASSVVDSGSSEQFF. The gene calls are TRBV9 and TRBJ2-1; 9 bases agree with TRBD2. There are 15 residues in the CDR3. Germline values: CDR1 SGDLS, CDR2 YYNGEE. With 0 bases clipped from V and 9 bases from J, the junction kept 7 bases outside the gene matches. Full variable domain (rest looked up from reference TRBV9 and TRBJ2-1): DSGVTQTPKHLITATGQRVTLRCSPRSGDLSVYWYQQSLDQGLQFLIQYYNGEERAKGNILERFSAQQFPDLHSELNLSSLELGDSALYFCASSVVDSGSSEQFFGPGTRLTVL.

The V gene is TRBV6-5, the J gene TRBJ2-3; D perhaps matches TRBD1 (5 bases). Trimming took 8 bases from V and 8 from J, leaving 14 bases between them. The CDR3 has 12 residues. CDR1 is MNHEY, CDR2 SVGAGI, per germline. CDR3 DNA: TGTGCCAGCGGGGCCCATCTTGGTACGCAGTATTTT. Residues: CASGAHLGTQYF.

The gene calls are TRBV6-5 and TRBJ1-1; no firm D call. The V and J ends lost 5 bases and 1 base respectively, with 11 bases between them. CDR3 length: 14 amino acids. CDR1 is MNHEY and CDR2 is SVGAGI in the germline V gene. The CDR3 region has the DNA TGTGCCAGCAGTCATCGGAGGGAGAACACTGAAGCTTTCTTT. It encodes CASSHRRENTEAFF.